The subject of this entry is one T cell receptor (beta chain). This clonotype has at least ten counts. What antigen it recognizes has not been identified. Base-call qualities are not available, and no considerably larger clone is one nucleotide away. In the ophthalmopathy patients, disease was moderately to severely active, with a Clinical Activity Score of 3 or more, a NOSPECS grade of 4 or more, and a duration of less than 3 months. Patients with uncontrolled infections, other autoimmune diseases, pregnancy or lactation were excluded. Diagnoses were established on the basis of clinical symptoms, serum thyroxine and TRAb, thyroid ultrasound, and orbital computed tomography. PBMCs were isolated from 7.5 to 10 ml of fresh peripheral blood by Ficoll-Paque density gradient centrifugation. Total RNA was extracted using Trizol reagent, and RNA quality was assessed on an Agilent 2100 Bioanalyzer. This sample is part of a study of T cells in Graves' hyperthyroidism and ophthalmopathy (dated by TCRdb to between 2017 and 2020). For the study in its entirety: Peripheral blood samples were taken at initial diagnosis, before any treatment was given. Once sampling was done, hyperthyroidism patients were given methimazole at a starting dose of 30 mg daily, whereas ophthalmopathy patients were given high-dose intravenous methylprednisolone. An independent validation cohort of under 20 hyperthyroidism patients and 17 patients who later progressed to ophthalmopathy tested prospective prediction of ophthalmopathy. To identify TCR V-J signatures that set the groups apart, the researchers used a discovery cohort of 100 patients, made up of fewer than 50 with Graves' ophthalmopathy and some 55 with stable Graves' hyperthyroidism. According to the paper, TCR Vbeta CDR3 sequencing was carried out on some 140 peripheral blood samples, which came from 40 to 45 ophthalmopathy, roughly 75 hyperthyroidism and around 17 progressor patients. Thyroid tissue and blood T-cell repertoires from six or seven Graves' hyperthyroidism patients were also compared in the study. The 90 to 100 discovery patients were randomly divided into training and test sets at a 7:3 ratio. General study outcomes and caveats: Most expanded thyroid clonotypes (frequency above 0.001) were also detected in blood, suggesting blood repertoires may reflect thyroid immune responses. No statistical method was used to set the sample size in advance, and investigators knew the group allocation. In cross-validation, a model built on a 13 V-J signature told ophthalmopathy apart from stable hyperthyroidism with 87.88% sensitivity and about 81% specificity, and in testing the same model reached 80%/75%. In validation, the model predicted progression to ophthalmopathy with about 71% sensitivity and approximately 78% specificity, a median of 6.5 months before onset.

The TCR beta CDR3 regions were amplified from RNA transcripts. The first round of RT-PCR for the TCR CDR3 was performed with the HTBI primer set and the Qiagen OneStep RT-PCR kit. Libraries were constructed in a second round of multiplex PCR, after which size selection and purification were carried out. Libraries were sequenced paired-end with 100 bp reads on an Illumina HiSeq2000. The authors' analysis ran thus. SOAPnuke was used to process the raw data, throwing out any read that contained adapters or uncalled bases, had a mean Phred below 15, or lacked an exact constant-primer or identifier match. COPE v1.2.5 was used to merge the high-quality paired reads, and each unique nucleotide sequence was defined as a clonotype. Clonotypes were aligned to IMGT TRBV, TRBD and TRBJ reference segments using MiTCR v1.1. The analysis included only V-J combinations with a frequency above 0.0001, which together covered 99% to 99.2% of the repertoires. The TCS score was defined as F50 (clonal expansion) divided by E x V (chaos), with BLOSUM62-based TCRdist calculated between CDR3 peptides within each V-J. Welch's t-statistics and random forest reduced approximately 520 V-J features to roughly 13, which were used in a naive Bayes classifier (R e1071). The public reads were run again by TCRdb, first through fastp at Q25 and then through MiXCR, and only productive beta chains were kept. Rows matching on CDR3 protein sequence are summarized as one entry with the most common DNA and genes. TCRdb's processing, not the study's, gives the V and J calls here. The sample table records approximately 530,000 distinct CDR3 sequences; just under 20% of these occur just once. The top ten clones comprise about half of the sample.

The CDR3 covers 11 residues, taking in both the cysteine and the phenylalanine. The sequence is cut down to CDR3 DNA, 33 bases in frame from base 1. The germline V gene yields SNHLY for CDR1 and FYNNEI for CDR2. V is clipped by 7 bases and J by 8 bases, and the sequence between their germline boundaries is 8 bases long. The receptor comes from a man in his forties with Graves' ophthalmopathy. The rearranged chain carries TRBV2 and TRBJ2-2; perhaps TRBD1 is the D gene, with 5 bases matching. The sequenced sample consisted of blood. The CDR3 loop reads CASTRTGELFF. Here is the DNA: TGTGCCAGCACCCGGACAGGGGAGCTGTTTTTT.